The 20 T cell receptor beta chains below all came from one sample that was sequenced in a study of monozygotic twins with inflammatory bowel disease. For each CDR3 protein, TCRdb gives one entry from its re-call of the 5' RACE reads, without DNA. Its clone listing holds some 440,000 distinct CDR3 sequences. The sample was blood. The receptors here all came from a human donor with ulcerative colitis or Crohn's disease, or a healthy co-twin of an affected twin (not recorded which).

CDR3 region: CSALTNYEQYF. V and J are TRBV20-1 and TRBJ2-7. This CDR3 has 11 residues. Germline lookup yields CDR1 DFQATT and CDR2 SNEGSKA (reference sequence).

The chain has TRBV20-1 and TRBJ2-5; there is no DNA to check the TCRdb D call of TRBD2. Germline CDR1 DFQATT, CDR2 SNEGSKA (reference sequence). The CDR3 runs 15 residues. CDR3 residues: CSALGLAGTQETQYF.

This chain uses TRBV10-3 with TRBJ2-1. The CDR3 has 14 amino acids. Germline-derived CDR1 and CDR2 are ENHRY and SYGVKD. The CDR3 reads CAISPGGSYNEQFF.

V usage is TRBV6-1 and J usage is TRBJ1-5. The CDR3 length is 13 residues. Germline-derived CDR1 and CDR2 are MNHNS and SASEGT. The CDR3 loop reads CASSESGDQPQHF.

V gene TRBV5-8 combines with J gene TRBJ1-5; no DNA is available, so the TRBD1 call from TCRdb remains unchecked. Germline V gene data show CDR1 as SGHTS and CDR2 as YDEGEE. The length of the CDR3 is 16 residues. The CDR3 sequence: CASSFLGVYSNQPQHF.

This chain uses TRBV7-3 with TRBJ2-3; TCRdb reports TRBD2, a call that lacks DNA to check it against. CDR3 length equals 17 residues. Germline values: CDR1 SGHTA, CDR2 FQGTGA. CDR3 sequence reads: CASSLIPLAGGTDTQYF.

The chain is built from TRBV3-1 and TRBJ2-3. This CDR3 has 13 residues. CDR1 is LGHDT, CDR2 YNNKEL, per germline (reference sequence). CDR3 sequence reads: CASSPRFTDTQYF.

The rearrangement joins TRBV7-2 to TRBJ2-2; the TCRdb call, TRBD1, lacks DNA for checking. Germline assignment: CDR1 SGHTA and CDR2 FQGNSA. The CDR3 contains 16 residues. The CDR3 region is CASSLVGTGRTGELFF.

The chain joins TRBV20-1 to TRBJ1-5; TCRdb outputs TRBD1, but without DNA this stays unchecked. This CDR3 is built from 14 residues. Germline V CDR1 and CDR2: DFQATT, SNEGSKA (reference sequence). The CDR3 spells CSASPRTLNQPQHF.

The chain recombines TRBV12-3 or TRBV12-4 with TRBJ1-2; TCRdb's D call, TRBD1, is unchecked because there is no DNA. The CDR3 loop spans 18 amino acids. CDR3 residues: CASSVIKNPGQAGYGYTF.

The genes are TRBV28 and TRBJ2-1. The CDR3 has 11 amino acids. The germline V gene encodes CDR1 MDHEN and CDR2 SYDVKM. The CDR3 here is CASSPLNEQFF. Filled out from reference TRBV28 and TRBJ2-1, the complete variable domain reads DVKVTQSSRYLVKRTGEKVFLECVQDMDHENMFWYRQDPGLGLRLIYFSYDVKMKEKGDIPEGYSVSREKKERFSLILESASTNQTSMYLCASSPLNEQFFGPGTRLTVL.

This chain connects TRBV20-1 to TRBJ1-1; TCRdb picks TRBD1, but there is no DNA to check that call. CDR1 is DFQATT and CDR2 is SNEGSKA in the germline V gene (reference sequence). This CDR3 comprises 15 residues. CDR3 protein: CSARERRTAITEAFF.

The V and J genes are TRBV5-4 and TRBJ2-3; the TCRdb call, TRBD2, lacks DNA for checking. Germline-derived CDR1 and CDR2 are SGHNT and YYREEE (reference sequence). This CDR3 is 15 amino acids long. CDR3 loop: CASSHYAGSTDTQYF.

This sequence joins TRBV30 and TRBJ2-7; TCRdb names TRBD2, which stays unverified in the absence of DNA. The CDR3 spans 14 residues. Germline V gives CDR1 GTSNPN, CDR2 SVGIG (reference sequence). The CDR3 loop is CAWTPRAGGSEQYF.

The chain is built from TRBV9 and TRBJ1-1; TCRdb's D gene call, TRBD1, goes unchecked for lack of DNA. The CDR3 spans 14 residues. The germline V gene encodes CDR1 SGDLS and CDR2 YYNGEE. The CDR3 loop reads CASSAIQGSTEAFF.

The CDR3 is CASSWVAEAFF. This chain connects TRBV6-1 to TRBJ1-1. This CDR3 is 11 amino acids long. From germline, CDR1 is MNHNS and CDR2 SASEGT.

The genes are TRBV6-6 and TRBJ1-2; TCRdb calls TRBD1, which cannot be checked without DNA. This CDR3 has 14 amino acids. Per the germline V gene, CDR1 is MNHNY and CDR2 is SVGAGI (reference sequence). The chain's CDR3 is CASRPGTTNYGYTF.

The rearrangement joins TRBV28 to TRBJ1-6; checking the TCRdb D call of TRBD1 is not possible without DNA. Per germline, CDR1 MDHEN and CDR2 SYDVKM. This CDR3 has 15 amino acids. The chain's CDR3 is CASKEGGDYNSPLHF.

V is TRBV19 and J is TRBJ2-2; TCRdb's D call, TRBD2, is unchecked because there is no DNA. The length of the CDR3 is 15 residues. Germline V CDR1 and CDR2: LNHDA, SQIVND (reference sequence). CDR3: CAISSRGASTGELFF. Full variable domain (remainder filled in from reference TRBV19 and TRBJ2-2): DGGITQSPKYLFRKEGQNVTLSCEQNLNHDAMYWYRQDPGQGLRLIYYSQIVNDFQKGDIAEGYSVSREKKESFPLTVTSAQKNPTAFYLCAISSRGASTGELFFGEGSRLTVL.

J is TRBJ1-1 and V is TRBV10-3; TCRdb proposes TRBD1, but this gene call is untestable without DNA. Germline V gene lookup returns CDR1 ENHRY and CDR2 SYGVKD. This CDR3 spans 14 amino acids. CDR3 region: CAISPGQPNTEAFF.